The sequence of this T cell receptor beta chain was determined in a study of blood T cell repertoires in COVID-19. Across the study: Acute and convalescent COVID-19 specimens originated in the United States, Italy and Spain.

In the original workflow: Amplification with reference gene primers provided the estimates of nucleated cell counts. The method was immunoSEQ multiplex PCR; TCRdb's version includes in-frame clones alone and lacks a portion of them. V and J calls and clone size are copied from that table; D and trimming were computed from the DNA. Altogether 250,000 or so clones are present, around 86% being singletons, with the ten largest covering about 2.7%. The CDR3 spans 15 residues. Germline values: CDR1 SGHTA, CDR2 FQGTGA. With V trimmed by 5 bases and J by 7 bases, 11 bases remained unmatched. Participant age was about 18 to 100 years, and participants resided in about 25 US areas. Clinical histories supplied by participants themselves formed the basis of cohort assignment.

The J gene is TRBJ2-1, the V gene TRBV7-3, with 7 bases identical to TRBD1. The sequence came from a woman younger than 35 who had recovered from COVID-19. The sequencing input was PBMCs or T cells enriched from blood (not recorded which). CDR3 DNA sequence: TGTGCCAGCAGCACTCCGGGCCCCAGGGGGAATGAGCAGTTCTTC. Translated, it gives CASSTPGPRGNEQFF.